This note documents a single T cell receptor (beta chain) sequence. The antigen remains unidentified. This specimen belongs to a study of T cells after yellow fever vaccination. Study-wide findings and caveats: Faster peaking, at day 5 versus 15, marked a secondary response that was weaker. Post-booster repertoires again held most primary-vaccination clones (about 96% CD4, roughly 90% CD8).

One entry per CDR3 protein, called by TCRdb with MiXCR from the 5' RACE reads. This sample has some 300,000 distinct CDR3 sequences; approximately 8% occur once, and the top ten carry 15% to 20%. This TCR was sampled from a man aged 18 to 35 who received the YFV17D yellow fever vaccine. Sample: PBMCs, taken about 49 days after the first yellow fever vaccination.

CDR3 sequence: CATSRHNSPLHF. CDR3 sequence (DNA): TGTGCCACCAGCCGTCATAATTCACCCCTCCACTTT. This chain uses TRBV15 with TRBJ1-6; D is unclear. Germline CDR1 LNHNV, CDR2 YYDKDF (reference sequence). The CDR3 is made up of 12 amino acids. Trimming left V 5 bases short and J 5 bases short, with 4 bases between.